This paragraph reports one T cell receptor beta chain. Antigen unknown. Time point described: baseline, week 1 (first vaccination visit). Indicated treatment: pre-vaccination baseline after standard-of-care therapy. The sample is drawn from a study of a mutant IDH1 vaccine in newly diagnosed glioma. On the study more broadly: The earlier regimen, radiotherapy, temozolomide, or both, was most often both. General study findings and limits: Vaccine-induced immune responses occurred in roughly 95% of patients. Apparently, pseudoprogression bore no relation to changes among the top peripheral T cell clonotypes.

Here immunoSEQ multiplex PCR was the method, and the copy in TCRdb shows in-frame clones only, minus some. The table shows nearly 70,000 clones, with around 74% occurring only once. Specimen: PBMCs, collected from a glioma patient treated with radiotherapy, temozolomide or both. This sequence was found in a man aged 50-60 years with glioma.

The CDR3 DNA reads as TGCGCCAGCAGCCAAGACGGCCTCGAGCAGTACTTC. Residues: CASSQDGLEQYF. The chain employs TRBV4-3 and TRBJ2-7, with D unclear. The germline gives CDR1 LGHNA, CDR2 YSLEER. The length of the CDR3 is 12 residues. V was cut by 0 bases and J by 6 bases, with 6 bases left in between.